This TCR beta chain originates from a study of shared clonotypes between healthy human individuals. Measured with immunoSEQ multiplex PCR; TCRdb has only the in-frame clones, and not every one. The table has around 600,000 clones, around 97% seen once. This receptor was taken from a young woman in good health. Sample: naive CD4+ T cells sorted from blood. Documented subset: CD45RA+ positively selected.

CDR3 loop: CASSYAASGANVLTF. CDR3 sequence (DNA): TGTGCCAGCAGTTACGCAGCCTCTGGGGCCAACGTCCTGACTTTC. The chain carries TRBV6-5 and TRBJ2-6; D gene uncertain. V gave up 2 bases and J gave up 0 bases, with 5 bases separating them. From germline, CDR1 is MNHEY and CDR2 SVGAGI. CDR3 length equals 15 residues.